The following is a TCR beta chain sequence with its context. The antigen this receptor binds is unknown. Nothing much larger sits one base from this clone, and base qualities are not available. Using the deep immunoSEQ assay, multiplex PCR amplified TCR CDR3 regions from genomic DNA. Genomic DNA extracted from each cell subset was distributed evenly over all wells of several immunoSEQ 96-well plates, and each plate served as one replicate. For sorted subsets, each replicate PCR was loaded with approximately 200 ng genomic DNA, equivalent to 25,000 to 30,000 T cell genomes. Purified libraries were measured with a Qubit 3.0 fluorometer, size-checked on a Bioanalyzer 2100, and measured again with the KAPA Library Quantification kit. Every immunoSEQ 96-well plate was sequenced on a dedicated single-read 150-cycle Illumina NextSeq 550 flow cell. The paper's processing steps were these. Because the immunoSEQ output held only junctional sequences and lacked quality scores, the filtering could not match the filtering applied to full-length reads. Sequences were annotated with PyIR, a Python wrapper for IgBLAST v1.9, and V/J genes and CDR3 were assigned using IMGT germline references. Reads with weak V/J assignments (E-value above 1e-6), missing CDR3, stop codons, out-of-frame junctions, or ambiguous translated residues were removed. V3J clonotypes were defined by identical inferred V gene, J gene, and CDR3 amino acid sequence. Percentage overlap between repertoires was computed as shared unique clonotypes divided by the size of the smaller repertoire. Richness of each repertoire was evaluated using RTK rarefaction, the Chao1 estimator, and Recon v2.1 estimates of unobserved clonotypes. OLGA was used to compute generation probabilities for all TCRbeta clonotypes that the gDNA method yielded from a few donors. The table comes from immuneACCESS by way of TCRdb, which keeps in-frame sequences with V and J called. Part of the clones is missing from these tables; in studies checked, under half for an unresolved V gene and the rest for unknown reasons. That table supplies the V and J calls and clone size; D and trimming were determined from the DNA. The sample records about 650,000 clones, around 95% of which are singletons. Of the sample, about 0.11% is held by the ten largest clones.

This record belongs to a study of shared clonotypes between healthy human individuals (dated by TCRdb to about 2020). Study-level background: The cohort included a few men and a couple of women between 18 and 49 years of age. For each donor, three plates each were used for CD4 naive and CD4 memory, two plates were used for CD8 naive, and one plate was used for CD8 memory. The study deeply sequenced blood TCR repertoires of several healthy adults to estimate repertoire size and the extent of clonotype sharing between individuals. Libraries were prepared and TCR repertoires were sequenced by different laboratories using diverse techniques, in order to increase sequencing depth and limit assay-specific biases. Each donor's leukapheresis produced roughly between roughly 0.9 and 8.9 billion PBMCs.

CDR1 is given as MNHNS and CDR2 as SASEGT, both from the germline V gene. At the junction V is shortened by 2 bases and J by 4 bases, with 18 bases in between. Taken from cysteine to phenylalanine, the CDR3 has 16 residues. Kept here is only the CDR3 DNA, which spans 48 bases and is read in frame from base 1. For the CD8 naive samples, CD45RO-negative cells were positively selected for CCR7, yielding a CD45RA+CCR7+ population from which TemRA cells were excluded. Donors were healthy HIV-negative adults with no recently reported acute infections or vaccinations. Every donor was a Caucasian adult living in Nashville, Tennessee, USA. Blood was collected by leukapheresis, and PBMCs were isolated by Ficoll-Histopaque density gradient centrifugation and then cryopreserved in liquid nitrogen vapor phase. Analytical flow cytometry was used to check the purity and quantity of every magnetically sorted T cell population. Genomic DNA was isolated from each sorted fraction and quantified by UV absorbance on a Nanodrop 2000c.

Summary of the overall study and its limitations: Pairwise subsampling indicated that sequencing depth was expected to affect the degree of clonotype sharing among donors. Around 5.4% of naive CD4, around 3.6% of naive CD8, roughly 2.4% of memory CD4, and approximately 0.39% of memory CD8 clonotypes were shared across a few donors. Only blood was sampled, and tissue TCR repertoires likely differ from those in blood. Larger estimated clonotype richness was generally found for naive subsets than for memory subsets. Rarefaction of sorted-subset datasets indicated incomplete sequencing despite the large sequencing depth. The small number of donors limited the genetic and exposure-history diversity represented. Clonotypes shared by all four sorted-subset donors showed higher generation probabilities than non-shared clonotypes.

Recombination linked TRBV6-1 to TRBJ2-7; perhaps TRBD2 is the D gene, with 6 bases matching. This sequence was found in a woman aged 25 to 39 in good health. The specimen sequenced was naive CD8+ T cells sorted from blood. In the paper's terms, the cell subset or site label means: CD45RA+CCR7+. The DNA reads TGTGCCAGCAGTGAACCCGTGGAGGGGAGTCGGTACGAGCAGTACTTC. Its amino acids are CASSEPVEGSRYEQYF.